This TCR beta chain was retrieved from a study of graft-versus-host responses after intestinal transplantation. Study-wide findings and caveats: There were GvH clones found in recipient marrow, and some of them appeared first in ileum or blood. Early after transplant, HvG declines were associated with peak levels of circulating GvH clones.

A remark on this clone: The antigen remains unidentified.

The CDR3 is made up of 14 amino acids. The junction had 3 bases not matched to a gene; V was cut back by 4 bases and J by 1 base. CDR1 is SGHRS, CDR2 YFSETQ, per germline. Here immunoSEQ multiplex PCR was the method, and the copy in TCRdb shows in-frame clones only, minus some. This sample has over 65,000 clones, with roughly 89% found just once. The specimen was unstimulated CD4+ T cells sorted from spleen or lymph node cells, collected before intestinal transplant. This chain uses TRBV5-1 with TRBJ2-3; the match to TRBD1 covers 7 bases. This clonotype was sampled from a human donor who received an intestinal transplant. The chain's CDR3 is CASSIGQGTDTQYF. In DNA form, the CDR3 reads TGCGCCAGCAGCATCGGACAGGGCACAGATACGCAGTATTTT. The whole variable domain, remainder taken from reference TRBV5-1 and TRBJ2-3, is KAGVTQTPRYLIKTRGQQVTLSCSPISGHRSVSWYQQTPGQGLQFLFEYFSETQRNKGNFPGRFSGRQFSNSRSEMNVSTLELGDSALYLCASSIGQGTDTQYFGPGTRLTVL.